The 21 T cell receptor beta chains reported below all come from one sample, sequenced in a study of blood T cell repertoires in COVID-19. The table came from immunoSEQ multiplex PCR; TCRdb's copy has only in-frame clones and leaves some out. The sample holds fewer than 300,000 clones, less than 90% seen once. Sequencing input: peripheral blood. All receptors derive from a human donor in a cohort sampled during active COVID-19.

V is TRBV6-5 and J is TRBJ1-3; a weak D match, TRBD1 (6 bases). V was pared by 6 bases and J by 0 bases, with 9 bases between. Germline-derived CDR1 and CDR2 are MNHEY and SVGAGI. The CDR3 consists of 14 residues. The CDR3 protein is CASSPTGSGNTIYF. The CDR3 bases are TGTGCCAGCAGCCCGACAGGCTCTGGAAACACCATATATTTT.

The chain couples TRBV12-3 or TRBV12-4 to TRBJ1-2; TRBD1 is a possible D gene (5 bases). The CDR3 is 13 residues long. V shed 5 bases and J shed 8 bases, with 15 bases lying between them. CDR3 residues: CASSQLPGNGYTF. The CDR3 coding sequence is TGTGCCAGCAGTCAACTTCCAGGGAACGGCTACACCTTC.

V gene TRBV9 combines with J gene TRBJ2-5, with D perhaps TRBD1 (6 bases). The CDR3 spans 12 residues. Trimming cost V 6 bases and J 4 bases, with 10 bases left between them. CDR1 is SGDLS and CDR2 is YYNGEE in the germline V gene. Here the CDR3 DNA reads TGTGCCAGCAATCTAGGGGGAGAGACCCAGTACTTC. Protein product: CASNLGGETQYF.

This clone came up once. Here the CDR3 reads CASSLVVGDRGYEQYF. DNA for the CDR3: TGTGCCAGCAGCTTAGTGGTCGGGGACAGGGGCTACGAGCAGTACTTC. The chain uses TRBV7-9 and TRBJ2-7, with 10 bases lining up with TRBD1. J lost 3 bases, V lost 1 base, and 6 bases had no gene match. The CDR3 runs 16 residues. Germline CDR1 is SEHNR and CDR2 is FQNEAQ (reference sequence).

This chain uses TRBV10-3 with TRBJ1-1; TRBD1 is a possible D gene (6 bases). The CDR3 has 13 residues. Trimming stripped 7 bases from V and 4 bases from J, with 13 bases between. From germline, CDR1 is ENHRY and CDR2 SYGVKD. This chain's CDR3 is CAITERGSTEAFF. For the CDR3, the DNA is TGTGCCATCACAGAAAGGGGGTCCACTGAAGCTTTCTTT.

J is TRBJ2-5 and V is TRBV7-2, with 9 bases identical to TRBD1. This CDR3 is 15 amino acids long. Per the germline V gene, CDR1 is SGHTA and CDR2 is FQGNSA. J was trimmed by 4 bases and V by 5 bases; bases with no gene match: 8. CDR3 nucleotide sequence: TGTGCCAGCAGCACGAACAGGGGGCCAACAGAGACCCAGTACTTC. This translates into CASSTNRGPTETQYF.

V gene TRBV5-1 combines with J gene TRBJ2-3; D uncertain. V was cut by 0 bases and J by 6 bases, with 17 bases left in between. CDR3 length equals 16 residues. Germline CDR1 and CDR2: SGHRS and YFSETQ. For the CDR3, the DNA is TGCGCCAGCAGCTTGGCAGGCGAAGCCGTTGCGGATACGCAGTATTTT. This translates into CASSLAGEAVADTQYF.

The chain links TRBV7-2 to TRBJ2-5; D is unclear. CDR1 and CDR2 (germline): SGHTA, FQGNSA. This CDR3 has 12 amino acids. V was cut by 3 bases and J by 5 bases, with 7 bases left in between. CDR3 DNA: TGTGCCAGCAGCTTGTACCGGGAGACCCAGTACTTC. Its protein is CASSLYRETQYF.

This clone was found once. This chain uses TRBV3-1 (or the pseudogene TRBV3-2) with TRBJ2-1; D remains unclear. The germline V and J ends were trimmed by 3 bases and 7 bases, with 13 bases remaining between them. Germline V gene lookup returns CDR1 LGHDT and CDR2 YNNKEL (reference sequence). The CDR3 consists of 14 residues. CDR3: CASSQAGFINEQFF. CDR3 in DNA: TGTGCCAGCAGCCAGGCCGGGTTCATAAATGAGCAGTTCTTC.

The V and J genes are TRBV19 and TRBJ1-2; TRBD1 might be the D (5 bases). CDR1 is LNHDA and CDR2 is SQIVND in the germline V gene (reference sequence). The CDR3 has 12 residues. V gave up 7 bases and J gave up 5 bases, with 11 bases separating them. CDR3 DNA sequence: TGTGCCAGTACGGGGGGAAATTATGGCTACACCTTC. Translation gives CASTGGNYGYTF.

The chain recombines TRBV7-3 with TRBJ2-1; no reliable D call. Germline CDR1 and CDR2: SGHTA and FQGTGA. V lost 4 bases, J lost 0 bases, and 13 bases lay in between. The CDR3 loop spans 16 amino acids. The CDR3 DNA reads as TGTGCCAGCAGCTACTACGGAGTTGGCTCCTACAATGAGCAGTTCTTC. This encodes CASSYYGVGSYNEQFF. The full variable domain, with the rest looked up from reference TRBV7-3 and TRBJ2-1, is GAGVSQTPSNKVTEKGKYVELRCDPISGHTALYWYRQSLGQGPEFLIYFQGTGAADDSGLPNDRFFAVRPEGSVSTLKIQRTERGDSAVYLCASSYYGVGSYNEQFFGPGTRLTVL.

The V and J genes are TRBV28 and TRBJ1-1, with D possibly matching TRBD1 (6 bases). This CDR3 contains 13 residues. The germline gives CDR1 MDHEN, CDR2 SYDVKM. The V and J ends lost 6 bases and 8 bases respectively, with 16 bases between them. The CDR3 sequence is CASRAIDRSEAFF. In DNA form, the CDR3 reads TGTGCCAGCAGAGCCATCGACAGGTCCGAAGCTTTCTTT.

This sequence joins TRBV5-5 and TRBJ2-1, with a possible D match to TRBD1 (6 bases). V was trimmed by 4 bases and J by 3 bases, leaving 11 bases between them. The germline V gene encodes CDR1 SGHKS and CDR2 YYEKEE (reference sequence). This CDR3 contains 14 residues. The CDR3 sequence is CASSRQTGYNEQFF. DNA for the CDR3: TGTGCCAGCAGCAGACAGACAGGCTACAATGAGCAGTTCTTC. Drawing the rest from reference TRBV5-5 and TRBJ2-1, the complete variable domain is DAGVTQSPTHLIKTRGQQVTLRCSPISGHKSVSWYQQVLGQGPQFIFQYYEKEERGRGNFPDRFSARQFPNYSSELNVNALLLGDSALYLCASSRQTGYNEQFFGPGTRLTVL.

The table lists this clone with a count of one. The chain uses TRBV9 and TRBJ2-7; D perhaps matches TRBD2 (5 bases). The CDR3 is 14 residues long. V lost 7 bases and J 1 base, leaving 15 bases between the germline ends. Germline V gene sequence: CDR1 SGDLS, CDR2 YYNGEE. The CDR3: CASGPNRESYEQYF. The CDR3 bases are TGTGCCAGCGGCCCCAACCGGGAATCCTACGAGCAGTACTTC. Complete variable domain (other parts from reference TRBV9 and TRBJ2-7): DSGVTQTPKHLITATGQRVTLRCSPRSGDLSVYWYQQSLDQGLQFLIQYYNGEERAKGNILERFSAQQFPDLHSELNLSSLELGDSALYFCASGPNRESYEQYFGPGTRLTVT.

This chain uses TRBV2 with TRBJ2-5; 9 bases align to TRBD1. The CDR3 sequence is 16 residues long. V gave up 5 bases and J gave up 2 bases; unmatched junction bases: 9. Germline-derived CDR1 and CDR2 are SNHLY and FYNNEI. The DNA of the CDR3 is TGTGCCAGCAGTTTAACTACCGGGACAGGGCAAGAGACCCAGTACTTC. Encoded protein: CASSLTTGTGQETQYF.

CDR3 loop: CASNRGSGDTEAFF. The CDR3 DNA follows: TGTGCCAGCAATCGAGGGTCAGGGGACACTGAAGCTTTCTTT. The V gene is TRBV6-6, the J gene TRBJ1-1, with a possible D match to TRBD1 (6 bases). V was clipped by 7 bases and J by 3 bases, with 15 bases between them. This CDR3 is 14 amino acids long. Germline CDR1 is MNHNY and CDR2 is SVGAGI (reference sequence).

The CDR3 DNA sequence: TGTGCCAGCATTCAGGACAGGGTCACTGAAGCTTTCTTT. Translated, it gives CASIQDRVTEAFF. The chain uses TRBV6-5 and TRBJ1-1; 8 nucleotides line up with TRBD1. Germline CDR1 and CDR2: MNHEY and SVGAGI. V lost 7 bases to trimming and J lost 4 bases; unmatched junction nucleotides: 5. This CDR3 comprises 13 residues.

The chain combines TRBV5-1 with TRBJ2-1; D gene unclear. Looked up from germline, CDR1 is SGHRS and CDR2 is YFSETQ. This CDR3 contains 15 residues. With 0 bases removed from V and 6 bases from J, the gap between germline ends came to 13 bases. CDR3 protein: CASSLDAIRINEQFF. The CDR3 nucleotides are TGCGCCAGCAGCTTGGACGCGATCAGGATCAATGAGCAGTTCTTC.

This clone showed up just a few times. The rearrangement uses TRBV12-3 or TRBV12-4 and TRBJ1-1; D is unclear. This CDR3 is 11 amino acids long. V was shortened by 4 bases and J by 11 bases, with 11 bases between the two germline ends. CDR3 loop: CASSSVREAFF. DNA of the CDR3: TGTGCCAGCAGTTCGGTCCGGGAGGCTTTCTTT.

The chain uses TRBV11-2 and TRBJ2-1, with 14 bases that match TRBD2. The CDR3 loop spans 17 amino acids. CDR1 is SGHAT and CDR2 is FQNNGV in the germline V gene. V lost 4 bases, J lost 7 bases, and 9 bases stayed unmatched. Written as DNA, the CDR3 is TGTGCCAGCAGCTATGGACTAGCGGGAGGACTTGGGAATGAGCAGTTCTTC. Protein: CASSYGLAGGLGNEQFF.

The chain uses TRBV28 and TRBJ1-1, with D maybe TRBD1 (6 bases). Germline CDR1 MDHEN, CDR2 SYDVKM. V lost 2 bases to trimming and J lost 9 bases, with 13 bases between them. This CDR3 comprises 13 residues. The CDR3 coding sequence is TGTGCCAGCAGTTTACAACAGGGCCTGAAAGCTTTCTTT. Translated: CASSLQQGLKAFF.